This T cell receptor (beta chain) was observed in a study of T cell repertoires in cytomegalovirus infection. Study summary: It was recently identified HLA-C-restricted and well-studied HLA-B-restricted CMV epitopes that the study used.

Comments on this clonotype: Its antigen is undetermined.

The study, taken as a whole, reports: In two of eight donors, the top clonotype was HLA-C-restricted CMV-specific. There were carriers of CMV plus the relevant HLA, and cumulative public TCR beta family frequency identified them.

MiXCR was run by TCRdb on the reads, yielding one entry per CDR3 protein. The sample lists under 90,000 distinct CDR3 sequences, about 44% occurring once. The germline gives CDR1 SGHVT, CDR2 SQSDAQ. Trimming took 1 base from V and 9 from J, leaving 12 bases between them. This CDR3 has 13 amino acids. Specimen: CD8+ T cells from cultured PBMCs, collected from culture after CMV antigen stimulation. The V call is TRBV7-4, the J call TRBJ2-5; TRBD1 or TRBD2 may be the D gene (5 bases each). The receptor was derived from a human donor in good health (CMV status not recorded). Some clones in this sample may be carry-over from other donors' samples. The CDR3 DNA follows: TGTGCCAGCAGCTTAGGGGACCCCCGGGCCCAGTACTTC. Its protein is CASSLGDPRAQYF. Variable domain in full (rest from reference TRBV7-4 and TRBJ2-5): GAGVSQSPRYKVAKRGRDVALRCDSISGHVTLYWYRQTLGQGSEVLTYSQSDAQRDKSGRPSGRFSAERPERSVSTLKIQRTEQGDSAVYLCASSLGDPRAQYFGPGTRLLVL.